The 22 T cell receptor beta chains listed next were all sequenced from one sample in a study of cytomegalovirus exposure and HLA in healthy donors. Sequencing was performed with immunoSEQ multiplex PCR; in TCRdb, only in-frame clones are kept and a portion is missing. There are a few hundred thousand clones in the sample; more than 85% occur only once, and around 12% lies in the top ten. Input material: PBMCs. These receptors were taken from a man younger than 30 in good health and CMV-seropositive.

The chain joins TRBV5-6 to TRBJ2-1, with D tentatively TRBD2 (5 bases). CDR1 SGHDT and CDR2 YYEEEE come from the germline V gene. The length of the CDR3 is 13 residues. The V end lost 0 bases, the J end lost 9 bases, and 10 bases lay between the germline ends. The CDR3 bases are TGTGCCAGCAGCTTGGGGGCGGAGGTTGAGCAGTTCTTC. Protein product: CASSLGAEVEQFF.

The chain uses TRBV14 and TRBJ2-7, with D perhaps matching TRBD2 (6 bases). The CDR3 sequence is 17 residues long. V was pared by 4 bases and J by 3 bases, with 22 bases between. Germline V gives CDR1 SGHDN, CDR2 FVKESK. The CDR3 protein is CASSPSVGEDIRYEQYF. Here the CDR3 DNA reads TGTGCCAGCAGCCCAAGCGTAGGGGAGGATATTCGCTACGAGCAGTACTTC.

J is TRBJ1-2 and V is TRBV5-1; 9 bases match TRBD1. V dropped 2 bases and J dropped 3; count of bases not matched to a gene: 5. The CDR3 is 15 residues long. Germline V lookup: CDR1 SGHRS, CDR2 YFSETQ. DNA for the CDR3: TGCGCCAGCAGCTTCGACAGGGGGGACTACTATGGCTACACCTTC. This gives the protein CASSFDRGDYYGYTF.

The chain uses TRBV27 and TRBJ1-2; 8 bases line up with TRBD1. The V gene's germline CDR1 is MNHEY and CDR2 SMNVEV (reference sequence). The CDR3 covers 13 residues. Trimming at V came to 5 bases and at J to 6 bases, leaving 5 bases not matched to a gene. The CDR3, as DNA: TGTGCCAGCAGTGTACAGGGGGTGGATGGCTACACCTTC. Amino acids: CASSVQGVDGYTF.

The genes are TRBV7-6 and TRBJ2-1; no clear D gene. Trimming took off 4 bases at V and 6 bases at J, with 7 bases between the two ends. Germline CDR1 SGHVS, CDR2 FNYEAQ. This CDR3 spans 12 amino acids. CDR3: CASSSLGNEQFF. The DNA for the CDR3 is TGTGCCAGCAGCTCACTCGGCAATGAGCAGTTCTTC. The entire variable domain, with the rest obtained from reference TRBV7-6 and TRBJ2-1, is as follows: GAGVSQSPRYKVTKRGQDVALRCDPISGHVSLYWYRQALGQGPEFLTYFNYEAQQDKSGLPNDRFSAERPEGSISTLTIQRTEQRDSAMYRCASSSLGNEQFFGPGTRLTVL.

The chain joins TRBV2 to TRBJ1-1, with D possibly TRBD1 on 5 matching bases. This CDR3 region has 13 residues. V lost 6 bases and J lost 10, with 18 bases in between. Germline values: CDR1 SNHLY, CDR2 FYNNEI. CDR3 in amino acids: CASSAGDFSGAFF. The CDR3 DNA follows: TGTGCCAGCAGCGCGGGGGATTTTTCGGGAGCTTTCTTT.

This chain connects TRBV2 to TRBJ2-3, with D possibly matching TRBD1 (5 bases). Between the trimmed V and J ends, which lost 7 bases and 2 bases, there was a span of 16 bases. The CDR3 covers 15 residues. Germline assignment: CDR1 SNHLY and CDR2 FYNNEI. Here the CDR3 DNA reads TGTGCCAGCAACCCTATGGACACCCCCACAGATACGCAGTATTTT. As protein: CASNPMDTPTDTQYF.

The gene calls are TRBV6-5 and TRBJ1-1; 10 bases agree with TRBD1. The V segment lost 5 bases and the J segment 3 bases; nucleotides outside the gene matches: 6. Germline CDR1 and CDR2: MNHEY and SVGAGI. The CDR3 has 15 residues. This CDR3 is CASSTDRGPYTEAFF. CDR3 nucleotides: TGTGCCAGCAGTACCGACAGGGGGCCCTACACTGAAGCTTTCTTT.

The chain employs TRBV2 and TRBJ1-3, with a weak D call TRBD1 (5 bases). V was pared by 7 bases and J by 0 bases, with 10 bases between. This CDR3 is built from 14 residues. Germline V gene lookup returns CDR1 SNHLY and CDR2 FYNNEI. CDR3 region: CASTRDLSGNTIYF. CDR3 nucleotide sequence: TGTGCCAGCACCCGGGACCTCTCTGGAAACACCATATATTTT.

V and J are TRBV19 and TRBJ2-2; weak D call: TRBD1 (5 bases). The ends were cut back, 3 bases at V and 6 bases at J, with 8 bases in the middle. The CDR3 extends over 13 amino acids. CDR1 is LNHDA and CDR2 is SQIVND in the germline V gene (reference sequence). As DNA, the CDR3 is TGTGCCAGTAGTATGGGCAGGGCCGGGGAGCTGTTTTTT. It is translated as CASSMGRAGELFF. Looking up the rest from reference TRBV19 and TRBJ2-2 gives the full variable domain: DGGITQSPKYLFRKEGQNVTLSCEQNLNHDAMYWYRQDPGQGLRLIYYSQIVNDFQKGDIAEGYSVSREKKESFPLTVTSAQKNPTAFYLCASSMGRAGELFFGEGSRLTVL.

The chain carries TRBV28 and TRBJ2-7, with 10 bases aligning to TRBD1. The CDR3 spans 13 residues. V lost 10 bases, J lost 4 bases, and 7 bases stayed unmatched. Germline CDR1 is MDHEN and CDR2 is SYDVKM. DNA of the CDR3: TGTGCCACGCGACAGGGGGCTATGTACGAGCAGTACTTC. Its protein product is CATRQGAMYEQYF.

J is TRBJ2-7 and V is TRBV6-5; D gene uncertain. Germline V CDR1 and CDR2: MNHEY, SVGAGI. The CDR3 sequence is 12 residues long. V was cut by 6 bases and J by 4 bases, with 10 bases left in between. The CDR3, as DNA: TGTGCCAGCAGCCCCTCCCCGTACGAGCAGTACTTC. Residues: CASSPSPYEQYF.

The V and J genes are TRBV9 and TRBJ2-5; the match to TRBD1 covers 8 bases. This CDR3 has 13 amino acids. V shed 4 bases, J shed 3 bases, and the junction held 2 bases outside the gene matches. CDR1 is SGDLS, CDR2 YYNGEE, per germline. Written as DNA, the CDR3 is TGTGCCAGCAGCCTGGACAGGGAAGAGACCCAGTACTTC. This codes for CASSLDREETQYF.

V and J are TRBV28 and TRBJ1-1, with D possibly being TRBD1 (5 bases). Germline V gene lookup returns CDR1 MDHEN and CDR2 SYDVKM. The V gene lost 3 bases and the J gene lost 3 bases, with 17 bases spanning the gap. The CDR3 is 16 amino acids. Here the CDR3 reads CASSFYGDQGYTEAFF. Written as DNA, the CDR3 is TGTGCCAGCAGTTTCTACGGGGACCAGGGTTACACTGAAGCTTTCTTT.

CDR3 DNA sequence: TGTGCCAGCAGCCGGACCCCCTCCTACGAGCAGTACTTC. It is translated as CASSRTPSYEQYF. The chain employs TRBV5-4 and TRBJ2-7; D is unresolved. In germline, CDR1 is SGHNT, CDR2 YYREEE (reference sequence). With 4 bases removed from V and 0 bases from J, the gap between germline ends came to 8 bases. The CDR3 contains 13 residues.

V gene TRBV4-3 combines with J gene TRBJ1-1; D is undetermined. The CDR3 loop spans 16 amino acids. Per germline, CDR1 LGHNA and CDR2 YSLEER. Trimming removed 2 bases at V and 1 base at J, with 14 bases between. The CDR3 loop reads CASSQIVEAGNTEAFF. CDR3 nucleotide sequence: TGCGCCAGCAGCCAAATTGTAGAGGCAGGGAACACTGAAGCTTTCTTT.

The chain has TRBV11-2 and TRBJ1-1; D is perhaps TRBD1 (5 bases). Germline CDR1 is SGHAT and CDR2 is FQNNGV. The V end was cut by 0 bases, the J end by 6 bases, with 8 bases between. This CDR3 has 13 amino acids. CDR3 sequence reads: CASSLDRGSEAFF. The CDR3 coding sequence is TGTGCCAGCAGCTTAGATAGGGGCTCTGAAGCTTTCTTT.

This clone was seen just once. The DNA of the CDR3 is TGCGCCAGCAGCCGCGGGCTGGGTAGCGATACGCAGTATTTT. As protein: CASSRGLGSDTQYF. The chain links TRBV4-3 to TRBJ2-3; D perhaps matches TRBD2 (5 bases). V lost 4 bases and J lost 6, with 14 bases in between. The CDR3 spans 14 residues. Germline V gives CDR1 LGHNA, CDR2 YSLEER.

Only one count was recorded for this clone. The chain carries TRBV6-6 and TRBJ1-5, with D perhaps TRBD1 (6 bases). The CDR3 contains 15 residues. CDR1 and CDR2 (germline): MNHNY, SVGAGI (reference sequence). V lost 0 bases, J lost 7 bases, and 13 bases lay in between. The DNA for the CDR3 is TGTGCCAGCAGTTACTCGAGGGCAGGGGAGCAGCCCCAGCATTTT. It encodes CASSYSRAGEQPQHF.

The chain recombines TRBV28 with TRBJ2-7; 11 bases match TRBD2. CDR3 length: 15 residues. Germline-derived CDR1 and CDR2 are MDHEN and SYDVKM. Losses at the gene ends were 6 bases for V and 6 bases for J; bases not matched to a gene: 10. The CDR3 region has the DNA TGTGCCAGCAGCACTAGCGGGAGTAGGTTTTCCGAGCAGTACTTC. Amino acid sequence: CASSTSGSRFSEQYF. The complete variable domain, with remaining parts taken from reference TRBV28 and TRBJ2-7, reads DVKVTQSSRYLVKRTGEKVFLECVQDMDHENMFWYRQDPGLGLRLIYFSYDVKMKEKGDIPEGYSVSREKKERFSLILESASTNQTSMYLCASSTSGSRFSEQYFGPGTRLTVT.

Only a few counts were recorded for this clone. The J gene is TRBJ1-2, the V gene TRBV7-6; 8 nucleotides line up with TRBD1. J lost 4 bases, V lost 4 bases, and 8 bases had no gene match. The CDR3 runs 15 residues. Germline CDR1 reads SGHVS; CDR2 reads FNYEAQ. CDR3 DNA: TGTGCCAGCAGCTCACCGGGACAGGAGTTCTATGGCTACACCTTC. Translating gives CASSSPGQEFYGYTF.

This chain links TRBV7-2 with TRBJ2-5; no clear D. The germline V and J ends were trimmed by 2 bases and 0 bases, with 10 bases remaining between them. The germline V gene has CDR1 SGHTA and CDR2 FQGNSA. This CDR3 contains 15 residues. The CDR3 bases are TGTGCCAGCAGCTTATCGGAAATCAACCAAGAGACCCAGTACTTC. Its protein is CASSLSEINQETQYF.